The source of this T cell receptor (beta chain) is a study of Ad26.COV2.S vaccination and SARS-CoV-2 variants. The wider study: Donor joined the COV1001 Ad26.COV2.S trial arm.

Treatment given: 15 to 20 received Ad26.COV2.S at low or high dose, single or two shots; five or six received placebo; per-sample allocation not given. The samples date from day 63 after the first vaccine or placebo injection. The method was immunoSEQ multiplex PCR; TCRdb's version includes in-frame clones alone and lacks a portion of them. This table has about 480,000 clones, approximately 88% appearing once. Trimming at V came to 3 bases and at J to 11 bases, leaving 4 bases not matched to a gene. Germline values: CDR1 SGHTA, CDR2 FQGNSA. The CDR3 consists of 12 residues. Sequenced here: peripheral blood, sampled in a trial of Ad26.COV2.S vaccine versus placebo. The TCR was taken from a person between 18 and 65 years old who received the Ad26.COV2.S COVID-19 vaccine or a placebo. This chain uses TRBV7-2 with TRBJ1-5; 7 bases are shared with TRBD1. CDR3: CASSFQTGAQHF. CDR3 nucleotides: TGTGCCAGCAGCTTTCAAACAGGGGCCCAGCATTTT.